These 2 T cell receptor beta chains share one sample of origin, sequenced in a study of blood T cell repertoires in COVID-19. Profiling relied on immunoSEQ multiplex PCR, and the TCRdb table lists in-frame clones only, not all of them. The data hold 320,000 or so clones, with less than 90% observed a single time. The sequenced sample consisted of PBMCs or T cells enriched from blood (not recorded which). These receptors all stem from a woman aged 30 to 39 who had recovered from COVID-19.

This sequence joins TRBV5-4 and TRBJ1-1; D remains unclear. V dropped 0 bases and J dropped 2 bases, with 11 bases sitting between them. Germline lookup yields CDR1 SGHNT and CDR2 YYREEE (reference sequence). This CDR3 is 15 amino acids long. The CDR3 is CASSLGTVENTEAFF. The CDR3 DNA follows: TGTGCCAGCAGCTTGGGTACAGTTGAAAACACTGAAGCTTTCTTT.

This clone turned up a few times. V usage is TRBV5-1 and J usage is TRBJ2-3, with 7 bases identical to TRBD1. This CDR3 has 15 residues. Germline-derived CDR1 and CDR2 are SGHRS and YFSETQ. Losses at the gene ends were 4 bases for V and 8 bases for J; bases not matched to a gene: 13. Here the CDR3 DNA reads TGCGCCAGCAGCCCGGGACAGCTTCGGCAAGCTACGCAGTATTTT. It is translated as CASSPGQLRQATQYF.